The clone carrying this T cell receptor beta chain was detected ten times or more. Documented time point: patch test 2, 6 weeks after DPC sensitization. Described treatment: therapeutic diphenylcyclopropenone sensitization with weekly scalp DPC. This sample is part of a study of human T cells and chemical hapten exposure. The ends lost 5 bases at V and 1 base at J; junction bases unmatched: 0. There are 13 residues in the CDR3. Germline lookup yields CDR1 LNHDA and CDR2 SQIVND (reference sequence). TCRdb analysed the RACE reads with MiXCR anew, one entry per CDR3 protein. The table records tens of thousands of distinct CDR3 sequences, 8% to 9.5% of them present only once.

This sample comprised whole blood, obtained in connection with sensitization to the hapten diphenylcyclopropenone (DPC). The V call is TRBV19, the J call TRBJ2-5; 8 positions agree with TRBD2. The receptor was isolated from a man younger than 45 with alopecia areata. Some clones in this sample may be carry-over from other donors' samples. CDR3 residues: CASSRGGQETQYF. Here the CDR3 DNA reads TGTGCCAGTAGTCGGGGGGGCCAAGAGACCCAGTACTTC. Combining the CDR3 with reference TRBV19 and TRBJ2-5 gives the whole variable domain DGGITQSPKYLFRKEGQNVTLSCEQNLNHDAMYWYRQDPGQGLRLIYYSQIVNDFQKGDIAEGYSVSREKKESFPLTVTSAQKNPTAFYLCASSRGGQETQYFGPGTRLLVL.